This T cell receptor beta chain is drawn from a study of cytomegalovirus exposure and HLA in healthy donors. This CDR3 is 15 amino acids long. Germline CDR1 reads SGHRS; CDR2 reads YFSETQ. V lost 5 bases and J 0 bases, leaving 11 bases between the germline ends. The donors gave bone marrow, and they were healthy. The study ran its PCR with 60 Vbeta and 13 Jbeta primers. Profiling relied on immunoSEQ multiplex PCR, and the TCRdb table lists in-frame clones only, not all of them. The sample holds around 170,000 clones; roughly 79% are singletons and the top ten take approximately 6.8%. Overall study findings and caveats: Confirmation in vitro established that three CMV-associated chains were specific for CMV antigens. Segments of the TCR beta V type were, in most cases, productive about 87% or about 30% of the time in an earlier analysis. A later analysis found common viral pathogens apparently linked to several of the most significant clusters.

Turning to this clone: The antigen is unknown.

The specimen sequenced was PBMCs. The TCR sequence derives from a woman between 35 and 50 years old in good health and CMV-seropositive. The chain is built from TRBV5-1 and TRBJ1-4; unclear D gene. CDR3 nucleotide sequence: TGCGCCAGCAGAACACAGTTGGCAACTAATGAAAAACTGTTTTTT. Translating it yields CASRTQLATNEKLFF.